This TCR beta chain was sequenced in a study of T cell responses to AZD1222 COVID-19 vaccine. The table came from immunoSEQ multiplex PCR; TCRdb's copy has only in-frame clones and leaves some out. The repertoire has more than 100,000 clones, 80% to 95% of them found once; the top ten carry 14%. CDR1 is SEHNR, CDR2 FQNEAQ, per germline (reference sequence). The V end was cut by 0 bases, the J end by 8 bases, with 11 bases between. The CDR3 covers 14 residues. Sequenced here: peripheral blood, sampled on day 0 of AZD1222 vaccination. The clonotype was recovered from an adult in good health. The V and J genes are TRBV7-9 and TRBJ1-5; no clear D. CDR3 DNA: TGTGCCAGCAGCTTAGCAGGGTCTATCGAGCCCCAGCATTTT. Residues: CASSLAGSIEPQHF.